Described below is a single T cell receptor beta chain sequence and its context. This sample stems from a study of control samples from healthy donors and cancer patients. Measured with immunoSEQ multiplex PCR; TCRdb has only the in-frame clones, and not every one. This table has around 23,000 clones, around 85% appearing once. The receptor's source is a man aged 55 to 70 with head and neck cancer. Sequenced input: PBMCs.

CDR3 region: CASSLGTGWPEAFF. CDR3 bases: TGTGCCAGCAGCTTAGGGACAGGGTGGCCTGAAGCTTTCTTT. The chain combines TRBV7-9 with TRBJ1-1; TRBD1 aligns across 8 bases. The J segment lost 6 bases and the V segment lost 1 base, leaving 4 bases of the junction unmatched. CDR1 SEHNR and CDR2 FQNEAQ come from the germline V gene (reference sequence). There are 14 residues in the CDR3.